This T cell receptor beta chain derives from a study of graft-versus-host responses after intestinal transplantation. Study-wide context: Uniformly, recipients were administered anti-thymocyte globulin induction with subsequent tacrolimus and steroids for three to four years. Study-wide points: GvH clonotypes were identified within recipient marrow, with a subset emerging first in ileum or blood. Elevated graft-versus-host to host-versus-graft clonal ratios in allografts were recorded for patients with graft-donor T cell macrochimerism. Declines in HvG clones occurring early post-transplant were associated with peak circulating GvH clone levels.

A remark on this clone: Its antigen remains unidentified.

The CDR3 spans 15 residues. Germline CDR1 and CDR2: MNHEY and SVGAGI. Trimming stripped 0 bases from V and 0 bases from J, with 6 bases between. Clones were read by immunoSEQ multiplex PCR, and TCRdb kept only the in-frame ones, dropping some. The repertoire holds about 73,000 clones, with around 91% as singletons. This specimen was unstimulated CD8+ T cells sorted from spleen or lymph node cells, taken before transplant. V and J are TRBV6-5 and TRBJ1-5; D gene uncertain. The origin of this receptor is a human donor who was the organ donor for an intestinal transplant. The CDR3 reads CASSYSQNSNQPQHF. DNA for the CDR3: TGTGCCAGCAGTTACTCGCAGAATAGCAATCAGCCCCAGCATTTT.